This T cell receptor beta chain appears in the sequencing data of a study of blood T cell repertoires in COVID-19. The wider study: The United States, Italy and Spain supplied acute and convalescent COVID-19 samples. Sources were T cells, B-cell-depleted T cells, or PBMCs; the material itself was cDNA or gDNA.

CDR1 and CDR2 from the germline V gene are SGHDN and FVKESK. J was trimmed by 5 bases and V by 4 bases; bases with no gene match: 6. The CDR3 length is 16 residues. Clones were read by immunoSEQ multiplex PCR, and TCRdb kept only the in-frame ones, dropping some. The table lists approximately 280,000 clones, 89% of them singletons, with under 2.5% in the top ten. Sequencing was done on a sample of peripheral blood. The genes are TRBV14 and TRBJ1-6; 9 bases are shared with TRBD1. The sequence was collected from a man over 45 with acute or convalescent COVID-19. The CDR3 protein is CASSRTGERNNSPLHF. CDR3 bases: TGTGCCAGCAGCCGGACAGGGGAACGCAATAATTCACCCCTCCACTTT. Variable domain in full (rest from reference TRBV14 and TRBJ1-6): EAGVTQFPSHSVIEKGQTVTLRCDPISGHDNLYWYRRVMGKEIKFLLHFVKESKQDESGMPNNRFLAERTGGTYSTLKVQPAELEDSGVYFCASSRTGERNNSPLHFGNGTRLTVT.